This TCR beta chain came from a study of cytomegalovirus exposure and HLA in healthy donors. Whole-study findings and limits: The later analysis indicated that the majority of CMV-associated TCR beta chains appeared HLA-restricted.

Researchers ran the PCR with 60 Vbeta and 13 Jbeta primers. Generated by immunoSEQ multiplex PCR, the TCRdb table keeps only in-frame clones and is missing some. The table records some 140,000 clones, roughly 75% of them present only once. The CDR3 is 13 residues long. Trimming stripped 0 bases from V and 7 bases from J, with 9 bases between. CDR1 and CDR2 (germline): MGHRA, YSYEKL. On this clone itself: Its antigen remains unknown.

The TCR sequence derives from a man aged 25 to 40 in good health. Specimen: PBMCs. The chain recombines TRBV4-1 with TRBJ1-2, with no clear D. CDR3 bases: TGCGCCAGCAGCCAAGAGGGCCTCGGTGGCTACACCTTC. Translating gives CASSQEGLGGYTF.